The present T cell receptor (beta chain) was sequenced within a study of T cells expressing NK-cell markers. Study-wide background: Sorted CD3+CD56+NKG2C+, CD3+CD56+NKG2C- and CD3+CD56-NKG2C+ T cells provided the TCR beta repertoires. General study findings and limits: Top CD8+ clonotypes included the dominant CD3+CD56+NKG2C+ clonotypes in roughly 6 donors.

Regarding this clonotype: Antigen unknown.

Scientists made TCR beta cDNA using 5'RACE template switching with UMIs. One entry per CDR3 protein, without DNA, is what TCRdb gives after re-calling the 5' RACE reads. Its table lists about 550,000 distinct CDR3 sequences. Germline loops: CDR1 SGHRS, CDR2 YFSETQ. The CDR3 spans 16 residues. The clonotype comes from a man aged 18 to 30 in good health. This chain connects TRBV5-1 to TRBJ2-2; the TCRdb call, TRBD2, lacks DNA for checking. Sequenced sample: blood T cells: a sorted CD56 or NKG2C T cell subset, CD4+ or CD8+ T cells, or bulk PBMC T cells (not recorded which). The CDR3 sequence is CASSLFWTTNTGELFF.